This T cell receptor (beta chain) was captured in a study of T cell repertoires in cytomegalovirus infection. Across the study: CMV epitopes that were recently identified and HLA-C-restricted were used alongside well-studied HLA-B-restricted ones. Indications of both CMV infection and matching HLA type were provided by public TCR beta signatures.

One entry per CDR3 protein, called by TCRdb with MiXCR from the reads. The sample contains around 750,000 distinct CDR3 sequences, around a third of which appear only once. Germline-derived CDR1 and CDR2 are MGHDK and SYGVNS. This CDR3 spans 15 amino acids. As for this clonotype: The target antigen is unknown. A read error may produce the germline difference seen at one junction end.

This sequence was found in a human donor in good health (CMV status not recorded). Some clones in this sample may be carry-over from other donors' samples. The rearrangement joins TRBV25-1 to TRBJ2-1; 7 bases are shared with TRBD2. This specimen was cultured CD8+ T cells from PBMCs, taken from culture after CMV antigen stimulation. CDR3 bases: TGTGTCAGCAGTGAATCAGCGGGGTCTAAGGGTGAGCAGTTCTTC. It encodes CVSSESAGSKGEQFF.